The rows below give T cell receptor beta chains drawn from one sample of a study of CD8+CD57+ T cells in acquired aplastic anemia. TCRdb re-derived calls from the reads in MiXCR, one entry per CDR3 protein. The sample has around 200,000 distinct CDR3 sequences; roughly 53% are singletons. Material for sequencing was sorted CD4+, CD8+, or CD8+CD57+ T cells (not recorded which) from PBMCs. Source of these receptors: a human donor with aplastic anemia. Both conserved end residues are part of each CDR3. Not all rows give a size; the values are once, few, many and, for expanded clones, a class.

TRBV6-6,many,CASRGTGVNTEAFF
TRBV14,many,CASSSRTGAGETQYF
TRBV7-3,NA,CASSLYNTTTNEKLFF
TRBV5-1,NA,CASSQYGTGGGYGYTF
TRBV28,many,CASSQNRYQPQHF
TRBV25-1,NA,CASSESFMNTEAFF
TRBV20-1,many,CSARGGRGVRYNEQFF
TRBV7-2,few,CASSLTSGPTDTQYF
TRBV25-1,NA,CASTPGWSGEKLFF
TRBV5-1,many,CASSLARTEYNEQFF
TRBV19,many,CASSMDRGNQPQHF
TRBV20-1,NA,CSAREPGTNYGYTF
TRBV5-1,NA,CASSTSGSSYEQYF
TRBV20-1,NA,CSARGSPGGHYGYTF
TRBV3-1,few,CASSLKRGAGTGRHEQYF
TRBV29-1,NA,CSVGEGMNTEAFF
TRBV12-3/TRBV12-4,many,CASSLTGDYSNQPQHF
TRBV12-3/TRBV12-4,many,CASSFEGYEQYF
TRBV6-1,many,CASSTPTWGATTNTEAFF
TRBV20-1,NA,CSASLPGQGYGYTF
TRBV5-8,few,CASSLGVPGQGVNTGELFF
TRBV5-1,many,CASSLGDNLEKLFF
TRBV9,NA,CASSLERTGGFDTQYF
TRBV20-1,many,CSASLRQGFYGYTF
TRBV30,many,CAWSVRLGAFF
TRBV20-1,many,CSAVNLATSSYEQYF
TRBV5-1,NA,CASSKNNRGKLFF
TRBV6-1,many,CASSGAGHLGTDTQYF
TRBV24-1,many,CATIEGRPGVYEQYF
TRBV28,many,CASKHPENTGELFF
TRBV18,many,CASSQPGQGFYEQYF
TRBV20-1,NA,CSARDFKHGLGYTF
TRBV7-9,NA,CASSLAGRETGEAFF
TRBV11-2,many,CASSFAQGGHSDTQYF
TRBV7-2,once,CASSLDLQGWYGYTF
TRBV12-3/TRBV12-4,few,CASSWDRGRSYEQYF
TRBV2,many,CASSEALNRVNQPQHF
TRBV7-8,NA,CASSLRQGGFTEAFF
TRBV11-2,few,CASSLQGAGYGYTF
TRBV20-1,many,CSARDPQKGSGANVLTF
TRBV20-1,NA,CSASVGSTEAFF
TRBV9,NA,CASSKELAVYQETQYF
TRBV15,NA,CATSPGGNYGYTF
TRBV20-1,NA,CSAQPRGRGFTMNTEAFF
TRBV12-3/TRBV12-4,NA,CASRSLETQYF
TRBV3-1,NA,CASSRRQAPSGNTIYF
TRBV29-1,NA,CSVAKALAGGLNEQFF
TRBV5-1,NA,CASSPGQPNEQFF
TRBV30,NA,CAWSVLNQPQHF